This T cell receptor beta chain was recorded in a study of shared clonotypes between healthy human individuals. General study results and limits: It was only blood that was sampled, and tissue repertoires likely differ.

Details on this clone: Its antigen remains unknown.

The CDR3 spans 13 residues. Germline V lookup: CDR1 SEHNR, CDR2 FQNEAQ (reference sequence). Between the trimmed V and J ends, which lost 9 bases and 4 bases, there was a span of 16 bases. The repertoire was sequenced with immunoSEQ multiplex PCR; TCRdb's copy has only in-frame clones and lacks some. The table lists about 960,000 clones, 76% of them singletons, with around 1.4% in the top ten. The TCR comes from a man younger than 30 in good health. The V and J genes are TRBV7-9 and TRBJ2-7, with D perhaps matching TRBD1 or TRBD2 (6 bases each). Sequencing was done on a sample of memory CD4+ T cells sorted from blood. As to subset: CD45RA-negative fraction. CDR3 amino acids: CASRGLQQYEQYF. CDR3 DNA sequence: TGTGCCAGTCGGGGGCTGCAACAATACGAGCAGTACTTC.